The clone carrying this T cell receptor (beta chain) was seen a handful of times. The record originates from a study of blood T cells in healthy people across ages. A second PCR of 7 to 11 cycles used a sample-barcoded 5' primer and a J-beta primer mix. TCRdb redid the calling of the 5' RACE reads with MiXCR, one entry per CDR3 protein. The sample holds 1.5 million to 2 million distinct CDR3 sequences, around half seen once. Source material: blood. The receptor's source is a woman between 40 and 55 years old in good health.

This CDR3 reads CASSLGPVKQYF. Here the CDR3 DNA reads TGTGCCAGCAGCTTAGGCCCAGTTAAGCAGTACTTC. This sequence joins TRBV13 and TRBJ2-4, with D unresolved. Germline V gene data show CDR1 as PRHDT and CDR2 as FYEKMQ (reference sequence). The CDR3 has 12 amino acids. V lost 0 bases and J lost 13, with 10 bases in between.